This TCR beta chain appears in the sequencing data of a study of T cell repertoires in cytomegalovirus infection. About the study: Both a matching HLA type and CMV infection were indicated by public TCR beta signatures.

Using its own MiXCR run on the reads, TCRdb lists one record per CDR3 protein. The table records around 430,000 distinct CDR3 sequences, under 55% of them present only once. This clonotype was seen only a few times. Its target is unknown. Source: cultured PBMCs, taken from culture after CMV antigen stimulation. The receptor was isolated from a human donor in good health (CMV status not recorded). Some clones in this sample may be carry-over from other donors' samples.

The DNA for the CDR3 is TGTGCCAGCAGCCCAACTCCGGGACAGGGCTATGGCTACACCTTC. It codes for CASSPTPGQGYGYTF. The V and J genes are TRBV7-2 and TRBJ1-2, with TRBD1 matching over 9 bases. Germline V CDR1 and CDR2: SGHTA, FQGNSA. The CDR3 has 15 amino acids. V lost 5 bases, J lost 4 bases, and 8 bases stayed unmatched. Using reference TRBV7-2 and TRBJ1-2 for the parts outside the CDR3, the full variable domain is GAGVSQSPSNKVTEKGKDVELRCDPISGHTALYWYRQSLGQGLEFLIYFQGNSAPDKSGLPSDRFSAERTGGSVSTLTIQRTQQEDSAVYLCASSPTPGQGYGYTFGSGTRLTVV.